The sequence of this T cell receptor (beta chain) was determined in a study of blood T cell repertoires in COVID-19. For the study at large: T cells, B-cell-depleted T cells, or PBMCs supplied cDNA or gDNA.

Method: immunoSEQ multiplex PCR; TCRdb's copy keeps in-frame clones and lacks some. This sample carries a few hundred thousand clones, about 80% of them seen once, and the ten largest clones take 2% to 2.5%. This TCR derives from a woman aged 55-70 years with acute or convalescent COVID-19. The sample consisted of peripheral blood.

In nucleotides, the CDR3 is TGTGCCAGCAGCACCGGACAGGTGCGGGGTACTGAAGCTTTCTTT. Protein: CASSTGQVRGTEAFF. The chain combines TRBV5-8 with TRBJ1-1; TRBD1 matches at 7 bases. Unmatched junction bases numbered 11, after V lost 4 bases and J lost 5 bases. Germline lookup yields CDR1 SGHTS and CDR2 YDEGEE. This CDR3 has 15 residues.